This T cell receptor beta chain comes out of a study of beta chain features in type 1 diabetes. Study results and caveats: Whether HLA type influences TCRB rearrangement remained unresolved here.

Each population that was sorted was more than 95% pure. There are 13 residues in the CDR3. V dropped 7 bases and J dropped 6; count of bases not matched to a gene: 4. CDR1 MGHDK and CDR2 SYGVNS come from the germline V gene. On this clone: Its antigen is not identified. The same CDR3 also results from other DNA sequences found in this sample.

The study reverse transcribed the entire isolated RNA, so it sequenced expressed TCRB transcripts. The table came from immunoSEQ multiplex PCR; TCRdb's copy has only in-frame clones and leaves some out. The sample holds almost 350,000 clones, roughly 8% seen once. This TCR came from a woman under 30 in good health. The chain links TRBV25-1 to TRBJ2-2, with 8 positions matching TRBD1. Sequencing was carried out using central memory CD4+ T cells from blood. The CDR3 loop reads CASKDRAAGELFF. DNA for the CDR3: TGTGCCAGCAAGGACAGGGCGGCCGGGGAGCTGTTTTTT.